These 24 T cell receptor beta chains were all obtained from the same sample, sequenced in a study of cytomegalovirus exposure and HLA in healthy donors. PCR used 60 Vbeta primers and 13 Jbeta primers. Repertoires were generated with immunoSEQ multiplex PCR, while TCRdb's copy carries only in-frame clones and drops some. The sample shows some 150,000 clones, approximately 76% of them seen only once. Sequences were obtained from PBMCs. Source of these receptors: a man aged 55 to 70 in good health and CMV-seronegative.

The chain links TRBV9 to TRBJ2-2, with D uncertain. Per germline, CDR1 SGDLS and CDR2 YYNGEE. This CDR3 region has 11 residues. V gave up 4 bases and J gave up 5 bases, with 3 bases separating them. The CDR3 DNA is TGTGCCAGCAGCCTGACCGGGGAGCTGTTTTTT. Translated: CASSLTGELFF.

The rearrangement links TRBV10-3 to TRBJ2-5; possibly TRBD2 for D (6 bases). The CDR3 covers 14 residues. CDR1 and CDR2 (germline): ENHRY, SYGVKD. V dropped 4 bases and J dropped 1 base, with 10 bases sitting between them. CDR3 sequence: CAISVGRAQETQYF. The CDR3 DNA is TGTGCCATCAGTGTCGGGAGAGCCCAAGAGACCCAGTACTTC.

V is TRBV7-3 and J is TRBJ2-7; 9 bases agree with TRBD2. The length of the CDR3 is 14 residues. After removal of 5 bases from V and 5 bases from J, the junction contained 7 bases not matched to a gene. Looked up from germline, CDR1 is SGHTA and CDR2 is FQGTGA. CDR3 sequence reads: CASSPRRGGHEQYF. Here the CDR3 DNA reads TGTGCCAGCAGCCCCCGGCGGGGGGGGCACGAGCAGTACTTC.

V usage is TRBV25-1 and J usage is TRBJ1-4; TRBD1 is a possible D gene (5 bases). Germline V gives CDR1 MGHDK, CDR2 SYGVNS. V was shortened by 2 bases and J by 7 bases, with 17 bases between the two germline ends. The CDR3 runs 16 residues. The CDR3 here is CASSEGRTPRVEKLFF. CDR3 bases: TGTGCCAGCAGTGAAGGACGGACCCCCAGGGTTGAAAAACTGTTTTTT.

As regards this clone: The conserved phenylalanine or tryptophan normally closing the CDR3 is absent here, so this likely arose from a read error. This chain uses TRBV5-1 with TRBJ2-7; possibly TRBD1 for D (5 bases). CDR1 and CDR2 (germline): SGHRS, YFSETQ. V dropped 0 bases and J dropped 5 bases, with 12 bases sitting between them. The CDR3 totals 14 residues. The CDR3 DNA sequence: TGCGCCAGCAGCTTGGGACAGAATGTTAACGAGCAGTACCTC. Its protein product is CASSLGQNVNEQYL.

The rearrangement links TRBV27 to TRBJ1-5; D not resolved. Trimming stripped 5 bases from V and 2 bases from J, with 4 bases between. This CDR3 has 12 residues. Germline lookup yields CDR1 MNHEY and CDR2 SMNVEV (reference sequence). CDR3 in amino acids: CASSRGNQPQHF. CDR3 DNA: TGTGCCAGCAGTAGAGGCAATCAGCCCCAGCATTTT.

V and J are TRBV19 and TRBJ2-1; possible D gene TRBD1, 6 bases. This CDR3 comprises 15 residues. The germline V gene encodes CDR1 LNHDA and CDR2 SQIVND (reference sequence). Deletions cut 6 bases from V and 0 bases from J, with 12 bases between. CDR3 loop: CASSPRDNSYNEQFF. CDR3 in DNA: TGTGCCAGTAGCCCCAGGGACAACTCCTACAATGAGCAGTTCTTC.

This chain uses TRBV5-1 with TRBJ2-5; 9 nucleotides agree with TRBD2. Germline V gene sequence: CDR1 SGHRS, CDR2 YFSETQ. V shed 2 bases, J shed 5 bases, and the junction held 4 bases outside the gene matches. The CDR3 contains 14 residues. CDR3: CASSLLAGTETQYF. The CDR3 coding sequence is TGCGCCAGCAGCTTACTAGCGGGCACGGAGACCCAGTACTTC.

This clone has a single count. The J gene is TRBJ2-2, the V gene TRBV4-3; 8 nucleotides agree with TRBD1. The germline V gene has CDR1 LGHNA and CDR2 YSLEER. Trimming at V came to 4 bases and at J to 3 bases, leaving 7 bases not matched to a gene. CDR3 length equals 16 residues. This CDR3 is CASSRDRGTDTGELFF. In DNA form, the CDR3 reads TGCGCCAGCAGCCGAGACAGGGGAACGGACACCGGGGAGCTGTTTTTT.

The chain recombines TRBV6-5 with TRBJ1-2, with a weak D call TRBD1 (5 bases). The CDR3 spans 15 residues. Trimming cost V 4 bases and J 2 bases, with 14 bases left between them. Germline assignment: CDR1 MNHEY and CDR2 SVGAGI. The CDR3 coding sequence is TGTGCCAGCAGTTTCACCGGGACTTCCAACTATGGCTACACCTTC. It translates to CASSFTGTSNYGYTF.

The genes are TRBV18 and TRBJ1-4; the D gene is possibly TRBD1 (5 bases). V was trimmed by 5 bases and J by 3 bases, leaving 19 bases between them. The CDR3 length is 17 residues. Looked up from germline, CDR1 is KGHSH and CDR2 is LQKENI. The DNA of the CDR3 is TGTGCCAGCTCATCCTCGGCTAGCGGGGGAGCTAATGAAAAACTGTTTTTT. Encoded protein: CASSSSASGGANEKLFF. Together with reference TRBV18 and TRBJ1-4, the CDR3 gives the full variable domain: NAGVMQNPRHLVRRRGQEARLRCSPMKGHSHVYWYRQLPEEGLKFMVYLQKENIIDESGMPKERFSAEFPKEGPSILRIQQVVRGDSAAYFCASSSSASGGANEKLFFGSGTQLSVL.

The count of this clone is one. The chain carries TRBV5-4 and TRBJ1-1; D not resolved. Trimming took 0 bases from V and 8 from J, leaving 5 bases between them. CDR3 size: 11 residues. The germline CDR1 and CDR2 sequences are SGHNT and YYREEE (reference sequence). Written as DNA, the CDR3 is TGTGCCAGCAGCTTGGGCAGGGAAGCTTTCTTT. It yields the protein CASSLGREAFF.

V is TRBV27 and J is TRBJ2-7; 7 nucleotides match TRBD1. Germline V gives CDR1 MNHEY, CDR2 SMNVEV (reference sequence). J gave up 3 bases and V 6 bases, and 11 bases lay outside the gene matches. This CDR3 comprises 15 residues. CDR3 loop: CASRRPRGPDYEQYF. The DNA of the CDR3 is TGTGCCAGCAGGCGGCCGAGGGGGCCTGACTACGAGCAGTACTTC.

This sequence joins TRBV11-3 and TRBJ2-1; TRBD1 might be the D (6 bases). There are 15 residues in the CDR3. Per germline, CDR1 SGHNT and CDR2 YENEEA. Trimming left V 0 bases short and J 2 bases short, with 8 bases between. The CDR3 loop reads CASSLEDSAYNEQFF. CDR3 bases: TGTGCCAGCAGCTTAGAGGACAGTGCCTACAATGAGCAGTTCTTC.

V and J are TRBV28 and TRBJ2-5, with a possible D match to TRBD1 (6 bases). This CDR3 has 15 residues. V lost 5 bases and J 2 bases, leaving 15 bases between the germline ends. The germline V gene has CDR1 MDHEN and CDR2 SYDVKM. The CDR3 bases are TGTGCCAGCAGTCTAATGACAGGTCCTCAAGAGACCCAGTACTTC. This translates into CASSLMTGPQETQYF.

This chain connects TRBV7-2 to TRBJ1-5; the match to TRBD1 covers 10 bases. CDR1 and CDR2 (germline): SGHTA, FQGNSA. This CDR3 spans 14 amino acids. V shed 6 bases and J 5 bases; nucleotides not matched to a gene: 4. As DNA, the CDR3 is TGTGCCAGCAGAACAGGGACAGGGGATCAGCCCCAGCATTTT. It is translated as CASRTGTGDQPQHF.

The chain combines TRBV5-1 with TRBJ1-2; D not resolved. The CDR3 has 13 residues. The germline V and J ends were trimmed by 5 bases and 6 bases, with 14 bases remaining between them. The germline V gene encodes CDR1 SGHRS and CDR2 YFSETQ. As DNA, the CDR3 is TGCGCCAGCAGGTTCTCAGGTGGCAATGGCTACACCTTC. Its protein product is CASRFSGGNGYTF.

The gene calls are TRBV7-9 and TRBJ2-7; 8 bases fit TRBD1. The CDR3 length is 15 residues. CDR1 is SEHNR and CDR2 is FQNEAQ in the germline V gene (reference sequence). V trimming: 5 bases; J trimming: 3 bases; junction bases outside the gene matches: 9. CDR3 nucleotides: TGTGCCAGCAGCCCCAGACAGGGGAAAGACTACGAGCAGTACTTC. As protein: CASSPRQGKDYEQYF.

The V and J genes are TRBV15 and TRBJ1-1, with D possibly matching TRBD1 (6 bases). This CDR3 comprises 15 residues. In germline, CDR1 is LNHNV, CDR2 YYDKDF (reference sequence). V was pared by 3 bases and J by 1 base, with 12 bases between. The CDR3 DNA reads as TGTGCCACCAGCAGGCCCAGGGGCCCGAACACTGAAGCTTTCTTT. Its protein product is CATSRPRGPNTEAFF.

The sample holds a few counts of this clone. J is TRBJ2-2 and V is TRBV2; 7 bases map to TRBD1. This CDR3 contains 16 residues. Trimming at V came to 8 bases and at J to 8 bases, leaving 17 bases not matched to a gene. Germline V gene data show CDR1 as SNHLY and CDR2 as FYNNEI. The DNA of the CDR3 is TGTGCCAGCGCCGACAGGGCCGGATGGGCCTTGGGGGAGCTGTTTTTT. This translates into CASADRAGWALGELFF.

This clone appeared a few times. The chain is built from TRBV9 and TRBJ2-3; 9 bases map to TRBD2. Per germline, CDR1 SGDLS and CDR2 YYNGEE. The J segment lost 3 bases and the V segment lost 5 bases, leaving 4 bases of the junction unmatched. CDR3 length: 14 residues. The CDR3 sequence: CASSDGLATDTQYF. The CDR3, as DNA: TGTGCCAGCAGTGATGGACTAGCGACAGATACGCAGTATTTT.

DNA of the CDR3: TGTGCCAGCAGCCATGGACTGCAACTGACCCTGGGCGAGCAGTTCTTC. Translated, it gives CASSHGLQLTLGEQFF. V and J are TRBV11-2 and TRBJ2-1; D perhaps matches TRBD2 (5 bases). The CDR3 loop spans 16 amino acids. Per germline, CDR1 SGHAT and CDR2 FQNNGV. V was cut by 5 bases and J by 10 bases, with 24 bases left in between.

This sequence joins TRBV5-1 and TRBJ2-5, with 16 bases aligning to TRBD2. The germline gives CDR1 SGHRS, CDR2 YFSETQ. This CDR3 is 18 amino acids long. V shed 3 bases and J 4 bases; nucleotides not matched to a gene: 9. CDR3 in DNA: TGCGCCAGCAGCTGGGGACTAGCGGGAGGGCCGGCCGCAGAGACCCAGTACTTC. It specifies CASSWGLAGGPAAETQYF.

In its sample, this clone was seen once. This sample also contains other DNA sequences that code for the same CDR3. The chain employs TRBV10-3 and TRBJ2-7; TRBD2 matches at 10 bases. The ends lost 6 bases at V and 5 bases at J; junction bases unmatched: 1. Germline V gene sequence: CDR1 ENHRY, CDR2 SYGVKD. The CDR3 has 12 residues. Here the CDR3 DNA reads TGTGCCATCAGGGGGACTAGCGACGAGCAGTACTTC. Translating it yields CAIRGTSDEQYF.